This T cell receptor (beta chain) comes out of a study of T-cell reconstitution after alpha-beta-depleted transplantation in children. Study-level findings and limits: Hyperexpanded clones declined; after one year, newly produced T cells mostly supplied diversity.

Library preparation (for TCRbeta) was performed with unique molecular identifiers. TCRdb reanalysed the PCR reads using MiXCR and keeps one entry per CDR3 protein. The table has 200,000 to 250,000 distinct CDR3 sequences, roughly a tenth seen once. CDR3 size: 14 residues. Germline lookup yields CDR1 LNHDA and CDR2 SQIVND (reference sequence). V was clipped by 10 bases and J by 5 bases; unmatched bases: 9. This clonotype came up many times. Its cognate antigen is unknown. This clonotype originated in a child less than two years old with acute myeloid leukemia, due to receive a stem cell transplant. J is TRBJ1-4 and V is TRBV19, with 8 bases aligning to TRBD1. This specimen consisted of PBMCs, obtained before TCRalphabeta/CD19-depleted stem cell transplant. CDR3 sequence (DNA): TGTGCCACTTATACCGGGACAGGAAATGAAAAACTGTTTTTT. Amino acids: CATYTGTGNEKLFF.